This is a list of T cell receptor beta chains from one sample in a study of neoadjuvant anti-PD-1 for oral cavity cancer. TCRdb's table, derived via immunoSEQ multiplex PCR, lists solely in-frame clones and lacks some. The table has 13,000 to 15,000 clones, 60% to 80% seen once; the top ten hold more than 3%. The sample here was PBMCs, taken after nivolumab (anti-PD-1) treatment. The receptors were sampled from a person aged 40-85 years with oral cavity squamous cell carcinoma. Both conserved end residues are part of each CDR3. The order of the fields is D gene, V gene, J gene, CDR3 length, clone size, CDR3 protein, CDR3 DNA. The D gene is left open where the match is weak. Some rows mark clone size as missing; the rest say once, few, many or name a class of expanded clone.

D: TRBD2
V: TRBV27
J: TRBJ2-7
length: 13
size: -
CDR3: CASSLRSGGEQYF
DNA: TGTGCCAGCAGTTTAAGGTCGGGGGGGGAGCAGTACTTC

D: -
V: TRBV14
J: TRBJ2-1
length: 20
size: -
CDR3: CASSGGTPWASAGTDNEQFF
DNA: TGTGCCAGCAGCGGGGGCACTCCGTGGGCATCAGCGGGAACCGACAATGAGCAGTTCTTC

D: -
V: TRBV19
J: TRBJ2-1
length: 15
size: few
CDR3: CASSRVSGSFNEQFF
DNA: TGTGCCAGTAGTAGAGTTAGCGGCTCTTTCAATGAGCAGTTCTTC

D: TRBD2
V: TRBV30
J: TRBJ2-1
length: 14
size: -
CDR3: CAWSREGAYNEQFF
DNA: TGTGCCTGGAGCCGGGAGGGGGCCTACAATGAGCAGTTCTTC

D: -
V: TRBV5-1
J: TRBJ1-2
length: 14
size: few
CDR3: CASSPDGPNYGYTF
DNA: TGCGCCAGCAGCCCCGACGGACCTAACTATGGCTACACCTTC

D: -
V: TRBV11-3
J: TRBJ2-1
length: 12
size: once
CDR3: CASSPEGGEQFF
DNA: TGTGCCAGCAGCCCCGAGGGAGGTGAGCAGTTCTTC

D: TRBD1
V: TRBV30
J: TRBJ1-4
length: 16
size: -
CDR3: CAWSENGQGNNEKLFF
DNA: TGTGCCTGGAGCGAAAATGGACAGGGTAATAATGAAAAACTGTTTTTT

D: TRBD2
V: TRBV5-4
J: TRBJ2-6
length: 17
size: -
CDR3: CASSPGGTLRGANVLTF
DNA: TGTGCCAGCAGCCCCGGGGGGACCTTACGAGGGGCCAACGTCCTGACTTTC

D: TRBD1
V: TRBV29-1
J: TRBJ1-1
length: 13
size: -
CDR3: CSVVGTVNTEAFF
DNA: TGCAGCGTTGTCGGGACAGTCAACACTGAAGCTTTCTTT

D: -
V: TRBV6-6
J: TRBJ2-5
length: 12
size: -
CDR3: CATGLGWETQYF
DNA: TGTGCCACCGGGTTGGGGTGGGAGACCCAGTACTTC

D: TRBD2
V: TRBV6-5
J: TRBJ2-7
length: 15
size: -
CDR3: CASSYSWDSGGEQYF
DNA: TGTGCCAGCAGTTACTCTTGGGACAGCGGGGGGGAGCAGTACTTC

D: -
V: TRBV19
J: TRBJ1-2
length: 11
size: -
CDR3: CASRSVSGYTF
DNA: TGTGCCAGTAGGTCGGTTTCGGGCTACACCTTC

D: -
V: TRBV5-1
J: TRBJ1-3
length: 13
size: few
CDR3: CASSLGSGNTIYF
DNA: TGCGCCAGCAGCTTGGGCTCTGGAAACACCATATATTTT

D: -
V: TRBV18
J: TRBJ1-1
length: 13
size: -
CDR3: CASSLDPNTEAFF
DNA: TGTGCCAGCTCACTCGACCCGAACACTGAAGCTTTCTTT

D: -
V: TRBV7-8
J: TRBJ1-1
length: 14
size: -
CDR3: CASSLPPGANRAFF
DNA: TGTGCCAGCAGCTTACCCCCGGGGGCAAATAGAGCTTTCTTT

D: -
V: TRBV14
J: TRBJ1-1
length: 14
size: -
CDR3: CASSLGQGWTEAFF
DNA: TGTGCCAGCAGCCTAGGGCAGGGCTGGACTGAAGCTTTCTTT

D: -
V: TRBV29-1
J: TRBJ1-5
length: 12
size: -
CDR3: CSVGGADQPQHF
DNA: TGCAGCGTTGGGGGGGCCGATCAGCCCCAGCATTTT

D: TRBD1
V: TRBV4-1
J: TRBJ1-5
length: 18
size: -
CDR3: CASSQGQGRGYSNQPQHF
DNA: TGCGCCAGCAGCCAAGGACAGGGGAGAGGATATAGCAATCAGCCCCAGCATTTT

D: -
V: TRBV10-3
J: TRBJ2-7
length: 16
size: -
CDR3: CAISEARRASSYEQYF
DNA: TGTGCCATCAGTGAAGCTAGGAGGGCTAGCTCCTACGAGCAGTACTTC

D: -
V: TRBV9
J: TRBJ1-4
length: 14
size: -
CDR3: CASSPQGTNEKLFF
DNA: TGTGCCAGCAGCCCCCAGGGGACTAATGAAAAACTGTTTTTT

D: -
V: TRBV30
J: TRBJ2-1
length: 11
size: once
CDR3: CAWSAGDEQFF
DNA: TGTGCCTGGAGTGCGGGGGATGAGCAGTTCTTC

D: -
V: TRBV7-9
J: TRBJ2-7
length: 14
size: -
CDR3: CASSLEGTSYEQYF
DNA: TGTGCCAGCAGCTTAGAGGGGACCTCCTACGAGCAGTACTTC

D: TRBD1
V: TRBV6-6
J: TRBJ2-7
length: 14
size: -
CDR3: CASSPGQVGREQYF
DNA: TGTGCCAGCAGCCCCGGACAGGTGGGACGAGAGCAGTACTTC

D: TRBD1
V: TRBV28
J: TRBJ1-1
length: 14
size: -
CDR3: CASSSGQLNTEAFF
DNA: TGTGCCAGCAGTTCGGGACAGTTGAACACTGAAGCTTTCTTT

D: -
V: TRBV6-4
J: TRBJ1-1
length: 13
size: few
CDR3: CASSASFNTEAFF
DNA: TGTGCCAGCAGTGCCAGTTTCAACACTGAAGCTTTCTTT

D: TRBD1
V: TRBV4-1
J: TRBJ2-7
length: 15
size: -
CDR3: CASSQDQGAVSRQYF
DNA: TGCGCCAGCAGCCAAGATCAGGGGGCGGTAAGTCGGCAGTACTTC

D: TRBD1
V: TRBV7-9
J: TRBJ2-7
length: 13
size: -
CDR3: CASSSTGVHEQYF
DNA: TGTGCCAGCAGTTCTACAGGGGTGCACGAGCAGTACTTC

D: TRBD1
V: TRBV10-3
J: TRBJ2-1
length: 15
size: -
CDR3: CAISESRDRVNEQFF
DNA: TGTGCCATCAGTGAGTCGCGGGACAGGGTGAATGAGCAGTTCTTC

D: TRBD2
V: TRBV7-8
J: TRBJ2-1
length: 18
size: -
CDR3: CASSLGTSGSISYNEQFF
DNA: TGTGCCAGCAGCCTAGGGACTAGCGGGAGTATCTCCTACAATGAGCAGTTCTTC

D: -
V: TRBV5-3
J: TRBJ2-5
length: 15
size: -
CDR3: CARSPRTRRWETQYF
DNA: TGTGCCAGAAGCCCACGGACACGGCGATGGGAGACCCAGTACTTC

D: -
V: TRBV7-9
J: TRBJ2-7
length: 14
size: -
CDR3: CASSPTRSDYEQYF
DNA: TGTGCCAGCAGCCCAACCCGTTCGGACTACGAGCAGTACTTC

D: TRBD1
V: TRBV10-3
J: TRBJ1-6
length: 14
size: once
CDR3: CAISERDRDSPLHF
DNA: TGTGCCATCAGTGAGCGGGACAGGGATTCACCCCTCCACTTT

D: -
V: TRBV25-1
J: TRBJ2-7
length: 13
size: medium-sized
CDR3: CASSEIGANEQYF
DNA: TGTGCCAGCAGTGAAATAGGGGCGAACGAGCAGTACTTC

D: TRBD1
V: TRBV6-5
J: TRBJ2-7
length: 15
size: -
CDR3: CASSYLTGGGYEQYF
DNA: TGTGCCAGCAGTTACTTAACAGGGGGTGGTTACGAGCAGTACTTC

D: -
V: TRBV6-1
J: TRBJ1-1
length: 14
size: -
CDR3: CASSPTGGLTEAFF
DNA: TGTGCCAGCAGTCCCACGGGGGGCCTCACTGAAGCTTTCTTT

D: -
V: TRBV5-1
J: TRBJ2-7
length: 15
size: -
CDR3: CASSFRAGATYEQYF
DNA: TGCGCCAGCAGCTTTCGAGCGGGCGCCACCTACGAGCAGTACTTC

D: -
V: TRBV9
J: TRBJ2-1
length: 14
size: -
CDR3: CASSVAPTPNEQFF
DNA: TGTGCCAGCAGCGTAGCCCCTACCCCCAATGAGCAGTTCTTC

D: TRBD2
V: TRBV27
J: TRBJ2-7
length: 15
size: -
CDR3: CASSILAGGVNEQYF
DNA: TGTGCCAGCAGTATCCTAGCGGGAGGGGTAAACGAGCAGTACTTC

D: -
V: TRBV19
J: TRBJ2-6
length: 16
size: -
CDR3: CASSSRLGSGANVLTF
DNA: TGTGCCAGTAGTTCTCGTCTTGGCTCTGGGGCCAACGTCCTGACTTTC

D: TRBD2
V: TRBV11-2
J: TRBJ2-5
length: 15
size: few
CDR3: CASRQLAGSMETQYF
DNA: TGTGCCAGCAGACAACTAGCGGGATCGATGGAGACCCAGTACTTC

D: -
V: TRBV7-3
J: TRBJ1-1
length: 12
size: -
CDR3: CASGPATGEAFF
DNA: TGTGCCAGCGGACCTGCAACAGGTGAAGCTTTCTTT

D: -
V: TRBV6-1
J: TRBJ1-3
length: 16
size: few
CDR3: CASSELEESSGNTIYF
DNA: TGTGCCAGCAGTGAACTTGAGGAGAGCTCTGGAAACACCATATATTTT

D: -
V: TRBV29-1
J: TRBJ1-5
length: 12
size: few
CDR3: CSVGVGDQPQHF
DNA: TGCAGCGTTGGCGTAGGTGATCAGCCCCAGCATTTT

D: -
V: TRBV6-1
J: TRBJ2-1
length: 12
size: -
CDR3: CASSVLNNEQFF
DNA: TGTGCCAGCAGTGTGCTAAACAATGAGCAGTTCTTC

D: -
V: TRBV25-1
J: TRBJ2-6
length: 17
size: -
CDR3: CASSDRLTGYGANVLTF
DNA: TGTGCCAGCAGTGACCGACTTACAGGGTACGGGGCCAACGTCCTGACTTTC

D: TRBD2
V: TRBV7-9
J: TRBJ2-5
length: 18
size: once
CDR3: CASSPHVGGEGKGETQYF
DNA: TGTGCCAGCAGCCCCCATGTTGGCGGGGAGGGGAAGGGAGAGACCCAGTACTTC

D: TRBD1
V: TRBV7-3
J: TRBJ2-1
length: 15
size: once
CDR3: CASSRGTGNYNEQFF
DNA: TGTGCCAGCAGCCGCGGGACAGGGAACTACAATGAGCAGTTCTTC

D: TRBD1
V: TRBV5-6
J: TRBJ2-1
length: 14
size: -
CDR3: CASSLGQGFGEQFF
DNA: TGTGCCAGCAGCTTGGGACAGGGGTTCGGTGAGCAGTTCTTC

D: -
V: TRBV30
J: TRBJ2-7
length: 13
size: once
CDR3: CAWSARTPPEQYF
DNA: TGTGCCTGGAGTGCACGTACTCCACCCGAGCAGTACTTC

D: -
V: TRBV25-1
J: TRBJ2-6
length: 16
size: -
CDR3: CASTGLRGSGANVLTF
DNA: TGTGCCAGCACCGGCTTACGAGGTTCTGGGGCCAACGTCCTGACTTTC

D: -
V: TRBV2
J: TRBJ2-1
length: 15
size: -
CDR3: CASTSGTLSYNEQFF
DNA: TGTGCCAGCACCTCCGGAACACTCTCCTACAATGAGCAGTTCTTC

D: -
V: TRBV2
J: TRBJ2-5
length: 14
size: -
CDR3: CASSEAGQRATQYF
DNA: TGTGCCAGCAGTGAAGCCGGGCAGCGAGCCACCCAGTACTTC

D: -
V: TRBV6-1
J: TRBJ1-2
length: 14
size: few
CDR3: CASSGRQINYGYTF
DNA: TGTGCCAGCAGTGGGAGACAGATTAACTATGGCTACACCTTC

D: -
V: TRBV11-2
J: TRBJ2-2
length: 18
size: -
CDR3: CASSLDLGWGPDTGELFF
DNA: TGTGCCAGCAGCTTAGATCTGGGGTGGGGACCGGATACCGGGGAGCTGTTTTTT

D: -
V: TRBV10-3
J: TRBJ2-7
length: 12
size: -
CDR3: CAISAQEYEQYF
DNA: TGTGCCATCAGTGCGCAAGAATACGAGCAGTACTTC